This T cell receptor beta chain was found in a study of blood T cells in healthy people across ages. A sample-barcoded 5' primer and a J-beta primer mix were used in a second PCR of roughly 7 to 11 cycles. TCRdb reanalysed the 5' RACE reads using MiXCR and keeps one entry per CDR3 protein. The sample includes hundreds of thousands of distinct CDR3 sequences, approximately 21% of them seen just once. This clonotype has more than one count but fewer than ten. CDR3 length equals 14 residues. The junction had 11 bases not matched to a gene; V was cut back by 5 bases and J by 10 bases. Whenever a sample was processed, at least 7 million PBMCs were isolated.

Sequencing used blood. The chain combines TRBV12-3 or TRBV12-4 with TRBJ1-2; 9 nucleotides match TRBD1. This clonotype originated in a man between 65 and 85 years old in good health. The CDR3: CASSTRAGTGIYTF. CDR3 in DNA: TGTGCCAGCAGTACCCGAGCCGGGACAGGGATCTACACCTTC.